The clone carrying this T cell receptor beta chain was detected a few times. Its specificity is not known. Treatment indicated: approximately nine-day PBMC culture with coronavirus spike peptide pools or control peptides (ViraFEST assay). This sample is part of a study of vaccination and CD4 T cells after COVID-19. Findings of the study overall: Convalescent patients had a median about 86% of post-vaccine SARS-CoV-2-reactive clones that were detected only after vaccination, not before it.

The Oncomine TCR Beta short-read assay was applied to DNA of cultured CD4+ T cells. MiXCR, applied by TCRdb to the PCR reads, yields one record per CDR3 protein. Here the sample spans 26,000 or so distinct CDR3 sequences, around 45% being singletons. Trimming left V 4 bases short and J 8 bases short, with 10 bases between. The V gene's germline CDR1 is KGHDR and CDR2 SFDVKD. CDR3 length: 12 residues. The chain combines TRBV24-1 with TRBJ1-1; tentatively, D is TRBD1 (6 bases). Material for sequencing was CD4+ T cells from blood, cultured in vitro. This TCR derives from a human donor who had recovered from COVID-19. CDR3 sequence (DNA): TGTGCCACCAGTGAACAGGGTTTGGAAGCTTTCTTT. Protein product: CATSEQGLEAFF.